This record concerns one T cell receptor beta chain sequence. Its specificity is unknown. The assay was immunoSEQ multiplex PCR, and TCRdb's table has in-frame clones only and misses some. There are 7,000 to 10,000 clones in the sample; roughly 66% occur only once, and under 25% lies in the top ten. This sample was included in a study of T cell clonotyping in hematopoietic cell transplantation. Samples: about 28 days before transplant, then days 30, 100 and 180 after. Overall study results and limits: Few recipient clonotypes overlapped donors; over 97% were de novo at given depth. After transplant, recipient diversity fell while pathologically expanded clonotypes grew through day 180.

The CDR3 runs to 11 residues. Germline V gene sequence: CDR1 SNHLY, CDR2 FYNNEI. The starting material was peripheral blood mononuclear cells, obtained 100 days after allogeneic stem cell transplant. The chain joins TRBV2 to TRBJ1-1; possible D gene TRBD1, 5 bases. The clonotype comes from a male patient over 55 who had an allogeneic stem cell transplant from an unrelated donor, so the T cells may come from the graft donor. Some clones in this sample may be carry-over from other donors' samples. In DNA, the CDR3 is TGTGCTATGGGGGGGGAAACTGAAGCTTTCTTT. Translation gives CAMGGETEAFF.